This is a list of T cell receptor beta chains from one sample in a study of blood T cell repertoires in COVID-19. TCRdb's table, derived via immunoSEQ multiplex PCR, lists solely in-frame clones and lacks some. This table has about 250,000 clones, around 86% appearing once. Source material: peripheral blood. The receptors here all came from a woman between 55 and 75 years old who had recovered from COVID-19. Both conserved end residues are part of each CDR3. Fields, in order: CDR3 protein, CDR3 DNA, clone size, V gene, D gene, J gene. A D gene is named only where the DNA matches it firmly. Expanded clones get a size class; other rows say once, few or many, or leave the size out.

CASSLGGQGAKLFF | TGTGCCAGCAGCTTGGGGGGACAGGGAGCAAAACTGTTTTTT | few | TRBV5-4 | TRBD1 | TRBJ1-4
CASSVVPGQELYGYTF | TGCGCCAGCAGCGTCGTGCCGGGACAGGAGCTCTATGGCTACACCTTC | NA | TRBV5-1 | TRBD1 | TRBJ1-2
CASSYGQGAGQPQHF | TGTGCCAGCAGTTACGGGCAGGGGGCAGGTCAGCCCCAGCATTTT | NA | TRBV6-5 | TRBD1 | TRBJ1-5
CATSGRVNEQFF | TGTGCCACCAGCGGCAGGGTCAATGAGCAGTTCTTC | NA | TRBV15 | NA | TRBJ2-1
CASRQEGSDTQYF | TGCGCCAGCAGGCAGGAGGGGTCAGATACGCAGTATTTT | NA | TRBV5-1 | NA | TRBJ2-3
CASSLTSGRTDTQYF | TGTGCCAGCAGTTTAACTAGCGGACGCACAGATACGCAGTATTTT | NA | TRBV5-4 | TRBD2 | TRBJ2-3
CASSGVEVETQYF | TGTGCCAGCAGTGGGGTAGAGGTAGAGACCCAGTACTTC | NA | TRBV2 | NA | TRBJ2-5
CASSRTLRFPDTQYF | TGTGCCAGCAGCCGGACTCTCCGGTTTCCAGATACGCAGTATTTT | NA | TRBV7-9 | NA | TRBJ2-3
CASSYSRGGAIKTQYF | TGTGCCAGCAGTTACTCGAGAGGGGGGGCCATAAAGACCCAGTACTTC | NA | TRBV6-6 | NA | TRBJ2-5
CARSSGSTGLDYGYTF | TGTGCCAGAAGCTCAGGGTCGACAGGATTAGACTATGGCTACACCTTC | NA | TRBV5-3 | NA | TRBJ1-2
CASSLKHAGSNEQFF | TGTGCCAGCAGCTTAAAACATGCTGGGAGCAATGAGCAGTTCTTC | once | TRBV11-3 | NA | TRBJ2-1
CSAETVNLHF | TGCAGTGCCGAAACGGTGAACCTCCACTTT | NA | TRBV20-1 | NA | TRBJ1-6